The present entry profiles one T cell receptor (beta chain) with its context. Its antigen is currently unknown. The sample comes from a study of OX40 agonist ivuxolimab in advanced cancers. The overall study: Patients with hepatocellular carcinoma, melanoma, renal cell or head and neck cancer made up the dose-escalation patients.

V lost 4 bases to trimming and J lost 5 bases; unmatched junction nucleotides: 13. From germline, CDR1 is SGDLS and CDR2 YYNGEE. The CDR3 is 16 residues long. TCRdb's table, derived via immunoSEQ multiplex PCR, lists solely in-frame clones and lacks some. The sample yields around 81,000 clones, around 87% seen once. Study-wide points: Clonal expansion by week 6 occurred in CD4+ and CD8+ blood T cells (at 0.1 to 3.0 mg/kg). Also present in some nonresponders was a low level of normalized T-cell clonal expansion.

The sequence was obtained from an adult with an advanced solid tumor such as melanoma, head and neck, liver or kidney cancer. This sample comprised CD4+ or CD8+ T cells sorted from blood, obtained in a trial of the OX40 agonist ivuxolimab. The chain links TRBV9 to TRBJ2-3; 7 nucleotides line up with TRBD2. Here the CDR3 reads CASSPNVAGDRDTQYF. The CDR3 nucleotides read TGTGCCAGCAGCCCCAATGTGGCGGGAGATAGAGATACGCAGTATTTT.